The 5 T cell receptor beta chains presented below share a single source sample, sequenced in a study of control samples from healthy donors and cancer patients. Method: immunoSEQ multiplex PCR; TCRdb's copy keeps in-frame clones and lacks some. The sample carries some 15,000 clones, 90% to 95% recorded once. The material sequenced was PBMCs. The origin of the receptors is a man at least 80 years old with lung cancer.

The chain employs TRBV29-1 and TRBJ2-2; 8 bases fit TRBD2. J gave up 2 bases and V 7 bases, and 9 bases lay outside the gene matches. The CDR3 contains 15 residues. Germline V gene data show CDR1 as SQVTM and CDR2 as ANQGSEA. The CDR3, as DNA: TGCAGCGCCTACTCGGGGGGGCCTAACACCGGGGAGCTGTTTTTT. It translates to CSAYSGGPNTGELFF.

The chain couples TRBV7-9 to TRBJ2-3; a weak D match, TRBD1 (6 bases). Trimming pared 5 bases from V and 0 bases from J, leaving 15 bases between. From germline, CDR1 is SEHNR and CDR2 FQNEAQ (reference sequence). The CDR3 runs 16 residues. The CDR3: CASSPPGTPSTDTQYF. In nucleotides, the CDR3 is TGTGCCAGCAGCCCCCCCGGGACACCAAGCACAGATACGCAGTATTTT.

The chain combines TRBV5-1 with TRBJ1-3; D is ambiguous. V was pared by 2 bases and J by 0 bases, with 9 bases between. This CDR3 has 15 residues. In germline, CDR1 is SGHRS, CDR2 YFSETQ. The CDR3 is CASSFETGSGNTIYF. The CDR3 DNA is TGCGCCAGCAGCTTTGAGACTGGCTCTGGAAACACCATATATTTT.

The chain employs TRBV10-2 and TRBJ1-2; 9 nucleotides line up with TRBD1. J gave up 1 base and V 7 bases, and 4 bases lay outside the gene matches. Germline V lookup: CDR1 WSHSY, CDR2 SAAADI. The length of the CDR3 is 14 residues. The CDR3 sequence is CASNTGGSNYGYTF. Here the CDR3 DNA reads TGCGCCAGCAATACAGGGGGCAGTAACTATGGCTACACCTTC.

V is TRBV19 and J is TRBJ2-2; 9 nucleotides match TRBD1. Trimming cost V 0 bases and J 5 bases; bases outside gene matches: 7. CDR1 LNHDA and CDR2 SQIVND come from the germline V gene (reference sequence). This CDR3 is built from 17 residues. CDR3 coding DNA: TGTGCCAGTAGTATAGATCAGGGGACAGGGAGAACCGGGGAGCTGTTTTTT. It codes for CASSIDQGTGRTGELFF.